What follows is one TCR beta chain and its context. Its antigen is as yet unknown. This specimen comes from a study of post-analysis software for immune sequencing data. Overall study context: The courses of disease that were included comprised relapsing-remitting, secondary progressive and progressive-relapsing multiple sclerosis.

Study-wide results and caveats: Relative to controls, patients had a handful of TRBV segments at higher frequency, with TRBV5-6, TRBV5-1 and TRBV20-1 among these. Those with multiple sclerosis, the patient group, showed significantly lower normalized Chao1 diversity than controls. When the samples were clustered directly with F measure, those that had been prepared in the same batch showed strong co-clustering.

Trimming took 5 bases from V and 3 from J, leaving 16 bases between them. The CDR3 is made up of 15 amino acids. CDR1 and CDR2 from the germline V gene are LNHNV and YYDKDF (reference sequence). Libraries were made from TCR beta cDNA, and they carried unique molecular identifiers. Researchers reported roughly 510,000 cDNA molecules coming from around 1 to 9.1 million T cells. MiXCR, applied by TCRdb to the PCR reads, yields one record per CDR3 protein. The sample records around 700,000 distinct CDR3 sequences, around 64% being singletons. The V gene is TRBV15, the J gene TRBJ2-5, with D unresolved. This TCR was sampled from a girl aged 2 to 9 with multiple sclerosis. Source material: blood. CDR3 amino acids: CATSSWVDHKETQYF. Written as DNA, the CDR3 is TGTGCCACCAGCTCGTGGGTTGACCATAAAGAGACCCAGTACTTC.